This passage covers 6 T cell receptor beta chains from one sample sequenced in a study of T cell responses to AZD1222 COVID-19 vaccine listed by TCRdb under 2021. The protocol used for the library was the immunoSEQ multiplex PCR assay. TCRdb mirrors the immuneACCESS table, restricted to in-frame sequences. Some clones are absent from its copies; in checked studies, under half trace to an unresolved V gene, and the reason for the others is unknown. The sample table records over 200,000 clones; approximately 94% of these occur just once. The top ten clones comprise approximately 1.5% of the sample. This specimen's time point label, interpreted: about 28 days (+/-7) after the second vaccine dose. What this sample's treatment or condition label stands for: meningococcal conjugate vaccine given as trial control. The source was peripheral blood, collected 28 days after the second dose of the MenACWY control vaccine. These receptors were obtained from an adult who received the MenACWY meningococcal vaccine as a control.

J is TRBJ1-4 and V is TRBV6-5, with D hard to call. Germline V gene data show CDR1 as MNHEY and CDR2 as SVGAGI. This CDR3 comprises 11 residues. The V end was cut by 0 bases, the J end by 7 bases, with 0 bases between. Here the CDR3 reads CASSYSEKLFF. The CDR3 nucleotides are TGTGCCAGCAGTTACTCTGAAAAACTGTTTTTT.

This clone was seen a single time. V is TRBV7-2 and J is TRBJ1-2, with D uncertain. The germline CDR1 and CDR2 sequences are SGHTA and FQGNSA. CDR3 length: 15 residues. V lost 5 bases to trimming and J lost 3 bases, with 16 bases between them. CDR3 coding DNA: TGTGCCAGCAGCCCGACGGATGGAGCAGACTATGGCTACACCTTC. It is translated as CASSPTDGADYGYTF.

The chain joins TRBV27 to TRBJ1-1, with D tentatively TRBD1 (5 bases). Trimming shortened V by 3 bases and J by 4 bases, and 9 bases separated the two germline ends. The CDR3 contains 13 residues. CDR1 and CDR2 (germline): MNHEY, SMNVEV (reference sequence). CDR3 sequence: CASSLVRGTEAFF. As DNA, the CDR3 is TGTGCCAGCAGTTTGGTTAGGGGCACTGAAGCTTTCTTT.

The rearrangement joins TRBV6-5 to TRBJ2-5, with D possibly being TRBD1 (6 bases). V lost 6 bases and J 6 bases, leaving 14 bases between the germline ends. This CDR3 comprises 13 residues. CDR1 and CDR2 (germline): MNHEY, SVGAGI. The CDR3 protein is CASSRTGKQTQYF. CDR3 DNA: TGTGCCAGCAGCCGAACAGGGAAACAGACCCAGTACTTC.

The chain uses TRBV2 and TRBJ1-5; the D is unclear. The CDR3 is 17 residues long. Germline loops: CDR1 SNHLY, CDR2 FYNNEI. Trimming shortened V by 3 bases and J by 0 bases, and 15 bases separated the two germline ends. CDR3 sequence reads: CASSEAPWEPSNQPQHF. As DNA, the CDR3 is TGTGCCAGCAGTGAGGCCCCTTGGGAGCCTAGCAATCAGCCCCAGCATTTT. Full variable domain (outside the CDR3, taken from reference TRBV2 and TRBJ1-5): EPEVTQTPSHQVTQMGQEVILRCVPISNHLYFYWYRQILGQKVEFLVSFYNNEISEKSEIFDDQFSVERPDGSNFTLKIRSTKLEDSAMYFCASSEAPWEPSNQPQHFGDGTRLSIL.

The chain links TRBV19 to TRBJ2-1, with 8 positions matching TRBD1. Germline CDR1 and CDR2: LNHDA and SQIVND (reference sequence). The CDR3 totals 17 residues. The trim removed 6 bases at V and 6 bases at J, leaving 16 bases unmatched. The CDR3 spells CASSSISQGAGGNEQFF. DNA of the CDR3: TGTGCCAGTAGCTCTATTTCCCAGGGGGCCGGAGGCAATGAGCAGTTCTTC.